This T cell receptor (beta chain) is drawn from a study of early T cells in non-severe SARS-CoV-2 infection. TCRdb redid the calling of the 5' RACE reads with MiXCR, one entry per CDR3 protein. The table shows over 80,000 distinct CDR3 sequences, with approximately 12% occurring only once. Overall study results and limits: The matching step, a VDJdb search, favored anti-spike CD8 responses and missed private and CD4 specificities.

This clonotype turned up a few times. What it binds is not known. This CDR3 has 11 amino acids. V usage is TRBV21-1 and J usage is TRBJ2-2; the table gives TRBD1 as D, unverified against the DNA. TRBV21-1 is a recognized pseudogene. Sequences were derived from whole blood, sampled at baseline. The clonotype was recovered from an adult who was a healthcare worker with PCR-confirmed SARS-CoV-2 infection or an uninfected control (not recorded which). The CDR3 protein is CAAGPTGELFF. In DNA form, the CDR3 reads TGTGCCGCCGGGCCCACCGGGGAGCTGTTTTTT.